The 16 T cell receptor beta chains given below trace back to one sample, sequenced in a study of blood T cell repertoires in COVID-19. Produced via immunoSEQ multiplex PCR; TCRdb's table is partial and in-frame only. The sample consists of 200,000 to 250,000 clones, around 90% of them appearing once. Specimen: PBMCs or T cells enriched from blood (not recorded which). All receptors come from a man aged 25 to 45 who had been exposed to COVID-19.

The gene calls are TRBV2 and TRBJ2-3; 7 bases line up with TRBD2. The germline V gene encodes CDR1 SNHLY and CDR2 FYNNEI. Trimming removed 6 bases from V and 4 bases from J; junction bases left unmatched: 7. This CDR3 is built from 14 residues. DNA of the CDR3: TGTGCCAGCAGATCCCAGCGGGGATCAGATACGCAGTATTTT. Translation: CASRSQRGSDTQYF.

This clone was seen a handful of times. V usage is TRBV7-6 and J usage is TRBJ2-7, with TRBD2 matching 10 bases. This CDR3 is 17 amino acids long. CDR1 SGHVS and CDR2 FNYEAQ come from the germline V gene. The trim removed 0 bases at V and 5 bases at J, leaving 10 bases unmatched. In DNA, the CDR3 is TGTGCCAGCAGCTTAGCTCCTAGCGGGGGAATCTATAACGAGCAGTACTTC. Translated, it gives CASSLAPSGGIYNEQYF.

CDR3 in DNA: TGTGCCAGCAGCCAAGACCCGGGGGGCGGGATAGATACGCAGTATTTT. Residues: CASSQDPGGGIDTQYF. V is TRBV4-2 and J is TRBJ2-3, with a possible D match to TRBD2 (7 bases). Trimming took off 0 bases at V and 5 bases at J, with 15 bases between the two ends. Germline V gene sequence: CDR1 LGHNA, CDR2 YNFKEQ. The CDR3 consists of 16 residues.

The V gene is TRBV12-5, the J gene TRBJ1-3, with D perhaps TRBD1 (5 bases). Trimming left V 8 bases short and J 0 bases short, with 20 bases between. Germline V lookup: CDR1 LGHNT, CDR2 FRNRAP. The CDR3 is made up of 17 amino acids. The CDR3 DNA reads as TGTGCTAGTAGAATGGGTGGGCAGGGAAGCTCTGGAAACACCATATATTTT. Residues: CASRMGGQGSSGNTIYF.

The chain combines TRBV10-3 with TRBJ2-7; 7 bases align to TRBD1. Germline trimming cut 3 bases from V and 4 bases from J; bases unmatched to any gene: 6. The CDR3 has 14 amino acids. CDR1 and CDR2 (germline): ENHRY, SYGVKD. CDR3 sequence (DNA): TGTGCCATCAGTGAACCCGGGACAGCGTACGAGCAGTACTTC. As protein: CAISEPGTAYEQYF.

The chain carries TRBV3-1 (or the pseudogene TRBV3-2) and TRBJ1-1; D remains unclear. This CDR3 has 13 residues. Germline V CDR1 and CDR2: LGHDT, YNNKEL (reference sequence). Deletions cut 1 base from V and 3 bases from J, with 6 bases between. CDR3 nucleotide sequence: TGTGCCAGCAGCCAAGTCCGGGACACTGAAGCTTTCTTT. Its protein product is CASSQVRDTEAFF.

V gene TRBV27 combines with J gene TRBJ2-7; TRBD1 agrees at 9 bases. V lost 3 bases and J lost 7; bases outside the gene matches: 7. Germline-derived CDR1 and CDR2 are MNHEY and SMNVEV (reference sequence). The CDR3 is made up of 14 amino acids. CDR3 DNA sequence: TGTGCCAGCAGTTTCGACAGGGGGTTAGGGGAGCAGTACTTC. This codes for CASSFDRGLGEQYF.

V and J are TRBV5-1 and TRBJ1-6; 8 bases line up with TRBD1. Trimming took 0 bases from V and 10 from J; bases not matched to a gene: 9. The CDR3 loop spans 16 amino acids. Germline V lookup: CDR1 SGHRS, CDR2 YFSETQ. Here the CDR3 DNA reads TGCGCCAGCAGCTTGGGTCTGACAGGGGAAAAATCACCCCTCCACTTT. Translating gives CASSLGLTGEKSPLHF.

V usage is TRBV2 and J usage is TRBJ1-2, with 7 bases that match TRBD1. From germline, CDR1 is SNHLY and CDR2 FYNNEI. This CDR3 contains 13 residues. Trimming cost V 6 bases and J 8 bases; bases outside gene matches: 9. In DNA form, the CDR3 reads TGTGCCAGCAGCGGGACAGCTTCTATCGGCTACACCTTC. Its translation: CASSGTASIGYTF.

The chain carries TRBV5-4 and TRBJ2-4; D gene unclear. The CDR3 sequence is 14 residues long. V was cut by 2 bases and J by 0 bases, with 6 bases left in between. Germline lookup yields CDR1 SGHNT and CDR2 YYREEE (reference sequence). CDR3 sequence: CASSFQLAKNIQYF. The CDR3 DNA reads as TGTGCCAGCAGCTTTCAACTAGCCAAAAACATTCAGTACTTC. The whole variable domain, filled in from reference TRBV5-4 and TRBJ2-4, reads ETGVTQSPTHLIKTRGQQVTLRCSSQSGHNTVSWYQQALGQGPQFIFQYYREEENGRGNFPPRFSGLQFPNYSSELNVNALELDDSALYLCASSFQLAKNIQYFGAGTRLSVL.

This clone is a singleton in its sample. The same CDR3 arises from other DNA sequences in this sample as well. This CDR3 is CAWSVQGQPQHF. The CDR3 DNA reads as TGTGCCTGGAGTGTCCAGGGGCAGCCCCAGCATTTT. The chain carries TRBV30 and TRBJ1-5; a weak D match, TRBD1 (6 bases). Germline assignment: CDR1 GTSNPN and CDR2 SVGIG (reference sequence). V was shortened by 0 bases and J by 7 bases, with 7 bases between the two germline ends. CDR3 size: 12 residues.

V gene TRBV2 combines with J gene TRBJ2-7, with TRBD1 matching 7 bases. J gave up 1 base and V 8 bases, and 2 bases lay outside the gene matches. Germline CDR1 SNHLY, CDR2 FYNNEI. The CDR3 extends over 12 amino acids. The chain's CDR3 is CASGTASYEQYF. DNA for the CDR3: TGTGCCAGCGGGACAGCATCCTACGAGCAGTACTTC.

V gene TRBV5-1 combines with J gene TRBJ1-4; 12 bases line up with TRBD1. With V trimmed by 4 bases and J by 3 bases, 7 bases remained unmatched. The CDR3 is made up of 17 amino acids. Per the germline V gene, CDR1 is SGHRS and CDR2 is YFSETQ. CDR3 in DNA: TGCGCCAGCAGCATCCCCGGGACAGGGGGCTCTAATGAAAAACTGTTTTTT. Translation: CASSIPGTGGSNEKLFF.

This clone came up once. The chain employs TRBV7-6 and TRBJ2-1; possibly TRBD2 for D (6 bases). V lost 1 base and J 7 bases, leaving 14 bases between the germline ends. This CDR3 has 15 amino acids. Germline V lookup: CDR1 SGHVS, CDR2 FNYEAQ. As DNA, the CDR3 is TGTGCCAGCAGCTTAGACCCTGGTGGGGGGAATGAGCAGTTCTTC. It encodes CASSLDPGGGNEQFF.

The rearrangement joins TRBV5-4 to TRBJ2-3, with TRBD2 matching 11 bases. J gave up 3 bases and V 3 bases, and 6 bases lay outside the gene matches. CDR3 length: 16 residues. CDR1 SGHNT and CDR2 YYREEE come from the germline V gene (reference sequence). This chain's CDR3 is CASSSRLAGNTDTQYF. The CDR3 region has the DNA TGTGCCAGCAGCTCCAGACTAGCGGGGAATACAGATACGCAGTATTTT.

This clone was found once. This chain connects TRBV11-3 to TRBJ1-3; D is undetermined. V lost 4 bases to trimming and J lost 2 bases, with 9 bases between them. The length of the CDR3 is 14 residues. Germline lookup yields CDR1 SGHNT and CDR2 YENEEA. CDR3 DNA sequence: TGTGCCAGCAGCTCGCTCCAGACTGGAAACACCATATATTTT. Its translation is CASSSLQTGNTIYF.